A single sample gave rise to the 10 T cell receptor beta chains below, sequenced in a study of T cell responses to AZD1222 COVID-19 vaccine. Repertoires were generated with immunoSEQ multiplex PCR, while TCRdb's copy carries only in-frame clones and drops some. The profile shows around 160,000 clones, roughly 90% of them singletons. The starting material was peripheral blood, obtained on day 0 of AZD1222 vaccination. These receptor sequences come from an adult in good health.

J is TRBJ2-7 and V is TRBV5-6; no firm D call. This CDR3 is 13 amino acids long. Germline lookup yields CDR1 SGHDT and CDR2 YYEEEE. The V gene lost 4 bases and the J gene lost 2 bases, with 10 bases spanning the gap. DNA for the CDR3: TGTGCCAGCAGCGTGGGGATACCCTACGAGCAGTACTTC. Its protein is CASSVGIPYEQYF.

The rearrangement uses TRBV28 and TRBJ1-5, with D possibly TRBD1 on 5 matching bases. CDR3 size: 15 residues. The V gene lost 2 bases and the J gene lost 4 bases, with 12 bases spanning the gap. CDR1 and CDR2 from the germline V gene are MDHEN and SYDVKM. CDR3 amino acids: CASSLGGIINQPQHF. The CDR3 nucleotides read TGTGCCAGCAGTTTAGGGGGGATTATAAATCAGCCCCAGCATTTT.

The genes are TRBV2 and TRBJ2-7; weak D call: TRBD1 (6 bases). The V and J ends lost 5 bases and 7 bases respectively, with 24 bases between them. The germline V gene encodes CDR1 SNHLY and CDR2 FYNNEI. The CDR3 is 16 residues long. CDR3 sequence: CASSHAIHVGGDEQYF. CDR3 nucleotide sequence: TGTGCCAGCAGTCACGCCATCCACGTAGGGGGAGATGAGCAGTACTTC.

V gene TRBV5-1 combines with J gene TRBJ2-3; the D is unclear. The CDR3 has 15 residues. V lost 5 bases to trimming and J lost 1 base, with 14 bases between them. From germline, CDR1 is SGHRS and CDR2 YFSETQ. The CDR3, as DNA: TGCGCCAGCAGGGAGAATCTGGTAGGCACAGATACGCAGTATTTT. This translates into CASRENLVGTDTQYF.

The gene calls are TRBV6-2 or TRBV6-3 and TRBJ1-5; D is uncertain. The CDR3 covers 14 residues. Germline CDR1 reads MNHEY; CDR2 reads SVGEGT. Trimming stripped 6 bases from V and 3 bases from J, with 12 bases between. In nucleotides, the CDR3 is TGTGCCAGCAGCATCGACACCTACAATCAGCCCCAGCATTTT. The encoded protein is CASSIDTYNQPQHF.

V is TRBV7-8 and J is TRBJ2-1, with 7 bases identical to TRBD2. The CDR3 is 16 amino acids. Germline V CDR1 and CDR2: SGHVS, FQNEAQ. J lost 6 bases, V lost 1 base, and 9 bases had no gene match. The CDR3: CASSLDSGGSFNEQFF. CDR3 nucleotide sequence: TGTGCCAGCAGCTTAGACTCCGGCGGGAGTTTCAATGAGCAGTTCTTC. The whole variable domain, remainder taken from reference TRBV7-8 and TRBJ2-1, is GAGVSQSPRYKVAKRGQDVALRCDPISGHVSLFWYQQALGQGPEFLTYFQNEAQLDKSGLPSDRFFAERPEGSVSTLKIQRTQQEDSAVYLCASSLDSGGSFNEQFFGPGTRLTVL.

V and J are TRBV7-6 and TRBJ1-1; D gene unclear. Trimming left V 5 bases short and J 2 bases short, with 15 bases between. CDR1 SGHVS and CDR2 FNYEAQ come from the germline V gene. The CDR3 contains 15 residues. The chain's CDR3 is CASSVKEGSNTEAFF. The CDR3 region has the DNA TGTGCCAGCAGCGTAAAGGAGGGTAGCAACACTGAAGCTTTCTTT.

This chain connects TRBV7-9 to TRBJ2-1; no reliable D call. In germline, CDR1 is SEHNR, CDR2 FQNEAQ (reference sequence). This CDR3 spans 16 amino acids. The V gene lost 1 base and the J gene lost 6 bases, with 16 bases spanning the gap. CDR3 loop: CASSLEGVVLGNEQFF. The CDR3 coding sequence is TGTGCCAGCAGCTTAGAGGGCGTCGTCCTAGGCAATGAGCAGTTCTTC.

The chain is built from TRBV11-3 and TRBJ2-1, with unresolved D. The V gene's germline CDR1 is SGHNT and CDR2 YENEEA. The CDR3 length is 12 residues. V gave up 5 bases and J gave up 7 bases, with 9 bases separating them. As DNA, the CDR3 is TGTGCCAGCAGCCCACCCGGGAATGAGCAGTTCTTC. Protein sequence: CASSPPGNEQFF.

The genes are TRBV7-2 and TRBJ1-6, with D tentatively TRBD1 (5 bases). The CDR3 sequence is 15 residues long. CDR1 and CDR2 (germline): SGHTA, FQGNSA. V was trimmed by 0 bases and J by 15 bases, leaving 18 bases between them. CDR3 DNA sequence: TGTGCCAGCAGCTTAGCGGGTGGCAGGGTTTCCCACCTCCACTTT. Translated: CASSLAGGRVSHLHF.